This TCR beta chain stems from a study of T cells in Graves' hyperthyroidism and ophthalmopathy. Researchers amplified the TCR beta CDR3 regions from RNA transcripts. First-round RT-PCR targeting the TCR CDR3 was performed with the HTBI primer set. MiXCR was run by TCRdb on the multiplex PCR reads, yielding one entry per CDR3 protein. The sample carries hundreds of thousands of distinct CDR3 sequences, approximately 15% recorded once. With regard to this clonotype: What it binds is unknown.

General observations from the study: Blood shared most expanded thyroid clonotypes above 0.001.

The CDR3 contains 13 residues. V lost 2 bases and J 4 bases, leaving 9 bases between the germline ends. Germline V gene sequence: CDR1 SEHNR, CDR2 FQNEAQ (reference sequence). Hyperthyroidism patients were newly diagnosed, had disease duration under 2 months, and were aged 18 to 65 years. Based on clinical symptoms, serum thyroxine and TRAb, thyroid ultrasound and orbital computed tomography, diagnoses were reached. The sequenced sample was blood. The V and J genes are TRBV7-9 and TRBJ2-7; D uncertain. The clonotype was recovered from a young woman with Graves' hyperthyroidism. DNA of the CDR3: TGTGCCAGCAGCTTATCACTGAAGTACGAGCAGTACTTC. It translates to CASSLSLKYEQYF.